The 4 T cell receptor beta chains presented below share a single source sample, sequenced in a study of blood T cell repertoires in COVID-19. The protocol was immunoSEQ multiplex PCR, while the TCRdb copy is restricted to in-frame clones and leaves out a portion. The sample contains some 32,000 clones, about 91% of which appear only once. Sequenced sample: peripheral blood. These receptors all stem from a human donor in a cohort sampled during active COVID-19.

This chain connects TRBV7-9 to TRBJ2-5; TRBD2 agrees at 9 bases. V lost 5 bases, J lost 5 bases, and 12 bases stayed unmatched. The germline CDR1 and CDR2 sequences are SEHNR and FQNEAQ (reference sequence). The length of the CDR3 is 16 residues. CDR3 amino acids: CASSPPIGRGGETQYF. The CDR3, as DNA: TGTGCCAGCAGCCCGCCCATTGGGCGGGGGGGTGAGACCCAGTACTTC.

The chain is built from TRBV3-1 (or the pseudogene TRBV3-2) and TRBJ2-5; possibly TRBD1 for D (5 bases). Germline V gene lookup returns CDR1 LGHDT and CDR2 YNNKEL (reference sequence). Trimming removed 0 bases at V and 9 bases at J, with 8 bases between. This CDR3 is 12 amino acids long. CDR3 coding DNA: TGTGCCAGCAGCCAAGATGCCAGGGCCCAGTACTTC. It translates to CASSQDARAQYF.

The chain joins TRBV4-2 to TRBJ1-6; D is undetermined. V lost 0 bases to trimming and J lost 6 bases, with 12 bases between them. CDR3 length equals 16 residues. CDR1 and CDR2 (germline): LGHNA, YNFKEQ. The CDR3 protein is CASSQEVARLNSPLHF. The CDR3 nucleotides read TGTGCCAGCAGCCAAGAAGTCGCCAGACTTAATTCACCCCTCCACTTT.

V is TRBV2 and J is TRBJ2-2, with 12 positions matching TRBD2. Germline CDR1 is SNHLY and CDR2 is FYNNEI. CDR3 length equals 19 residues. After removal of 1 base from V and 6 bases from J, the junction contained 12 bases not matched to a gene. The DNA of the CDR3 is TGTGCCAGCAGTGAAGATTCACTAGCGGGGGGCCGTGGGGCCGGGGAGCTGTTTTTT. Protein product: CASSEDSLAGGRGAGELFF.